This is a list of T cell receptor beta chains from one sample in a study of control samples from healthy donors and cancer patients. Data came from immunoSEQ multiplex PCR; TCRdb stores just in-frame clones and leaves some out. This table has around 200,000 clones, roughly 93% appearing once. Sequencing input: blood. The receptor set was obtained from a man between 18 and 35 years old in good health. The CDR3 runs from the conserved cysteine through the conserved F or W. Each record gives: J gene, clone size, D gene, V gene, CDR3 protein, CDR3 DNA. The D gene is left open where the match is weak. Size is stated for part of the rows, as once, few or many counts, or as a class when the clone is expanded.

>TRBJ1-6|-|-|TRBV2
CASTGSSSPLHF
TGTGCCAGCACCGGGAGCAGTTCACCCCTCCACTTT
>TRBJ1-2|few|TRBD1|TRBV5-1
CASSSTGGFYGYTF
TGCGCCAGCAGCTCCACAGGGGGCTTCTATGGCTACACCTTC
>TRBJ1-2|-|-|TRBV6-6
CASNGEGYTF
TGTGCCAGCAATGGGGAAGGCTACACCTTC
>TRBJ2-7|few|-|TRBV10-1
CASSEATGKGTYEQYF
TGCGCCAGCAGTGAGGCGACAGGAAAGGGGACCTACGAGCAGTACTTC
>TRBJ2-7|-|TRBD2|TRBV12-5
CASGSPRGVSSYEQYF
TGTGCTAGTGGTTCCCCCCGGGGGGTTTCTTCCTACGAGCAGTACTTC
>TRBJ1-1|-|TRBD1|TRBV9
CASSVEGQGSDTEAFF
TGTGCCAGCAGCGTAGAGGGACAGGGTTCGGACACTGAAGCTTTCTTT
>TRBJ1-2|-|TRBD1|TRBV18
CASSLGQGGSFSYTF
TGTGCCAGCTCACTAGGACAGGGAGGATCTTTCAGCTACACCTTC
>TRBJ1-5|-|TRBD1|TRBV6-5
CASSQQGENNQPQHF
TGTGCCAGCAGTCAACAGGGGGAGAACAATCAGCCCCAGCATTTT
>TRBJ1-2|-|-|TRBV19
CASSVDRNYGYTF
TGTGCCAGTAGTGTCGACAGGAACTATGGCTACACCTTC
>TRBJ2-1|-|TRBD2|TRBV24-1
CATSVMGLAGGNEQFF
TGTGCCACCAGTGTCATGGGACTAGCGGGGGGCAATGAGCAGTTCTTC
>TRBJ2-7|-|TRBD1|TRBV7-9
CASSYPRDRGPYEQYF
TGTGCCAGCAGCTACCCCCGGGACAGGGGCCCCTACGAGCAGTACTTC
>TRBJ1-5|-|-|TRBV27
CASSPSGFGQPQHF
TGTGCCAGCAGTCCCTCAGGGTTTGGTCAGCCCCAGCATTTT
>TRBJ2-5|-|TRBD1|TRBV25-1
CASRLGQGQETQYF
TGTGCCAGCAGATTGGGACAGGGGCAAGAGACCCAGTACTTC
>TRBJ1-5|-|TRBD1|TRBV30
CAWSPPDRGYSNQPQHF
TGTGCCTGGAGCCCTCCGGACAGGGGATATAGCAATCAGCCCCAGCATTTT
>TRBJ1-4|-|-|TRBV30
CAFRSEGEKLFF
TGTGCCTTCAGGTCGGAGGGTGAAAAACTGTTTTTT
>TRBJ1-4|-|-|TRBV7-9
CASSLRGGGPLEKLFF
TGTGCCAGCAGCTTAAGAGGCGGGGGCCCCCTGGAAAAACTGTTTTTT
>TRBJ2-7|-|-|TRBV19
CASSYVALGSYEQYF
TGTGCCAGTAGTTATGTGGCGCTGGGCTCCTACGAGCAGTACTTC
>TRBJ2-6|-|TRBD1|TRBV5-1
CASSYTTGGNIGANVLTF
TGCGCCAGCAGCTACACGACAGGGGGCAATATTGGGGCCAACGTCCTGACTTTC
>TRBJ2-7|-|TRBD1|TRBV15
CATSRFTGVGSYEQYF
TGTGCCACCAGCAGATTCACAGGGGTTGGCTCCTACGAGCAGTACTTC
>TRBJ2-1|-|TRBD2|TRBV11-2
CASSSASGGSNEQFF
TGTGCCAGCAGCTCGGCTAGCGGGGGGTCCAATGAGCAGTTCTTC
>TRBJ1-2|-|-|TRBV27
CASSGNRDTLSYGYTF
TGTGCCAGCAGTGGAAACCGGGACACGCTGTCCTATGGCTACACCTTC
>TRBJ1-1|-|TRBD1|TRBV11-2
CASSRDRGTEAFF
TGTGCCAGCAGCCGGGACAGGGGTACTGAAGCTTTCTTT